Listed below are T cell receptor beta chains from one sample, sequenced in a study of blood T cell repertoires in COVID-19. Libraries were prepared by immunoSEQ multiplex PCR; TCRdb keeps only in-frame clonotypes and omits some of them. The sample contains about 250,000 clones, 70% to 90% of which appear only once. What was sequenced was peripheral blood. The receptors were gathered from a young man with active or convalescent COVID-19. The CDR3 runs from the conserved cysteine through the conserved F or W. A D gene is named only where the DNA matches it firmly. The size of a clone is reported for some rows only, either as once, few or many, or as a class for expanded clones.

>NA|TRBJ1-5|TRBV15|NA
CATSRDQDQPQHF
TGTGCCACCAGCAGAGATCAGGATCAGCCCCAGCATTTT
>NA|TRBJ2-1|TRBV3-1/TRBV3-2|NA
CASTQGRGPYNEQFF
TGTGCCAGCACCCAAGGACGGGGTCCATACAATGAGCAGTTCTTC
>NA|TRBJ1-3|TRBV6-1|NA
CASTEWSGEGGNTIYF
TGTGCCAGCACTGAGTGGTCGGGGGAAGGTGGAAACACCATATATTTT
>NA|TRBJ2-3|TRBV20-1|TRBD2
CSASGASGGAADTQYF
TGCAGTGCTAGTGGGGCTAGCGGGGGGGCCGCAGATACGCAGTATTTT
>NA|TRBJ1-1|TRBV7-8|NA
CASSLTVNTEAFF
TGTGCCAGCAGCTTAACAGTAAACACTGAAGCTTTCTTT
>NA|TRBJ1-4|TRBV7-9|TRBD1
CASSLAMPGTGGGKLFF
TGTGCCAGCAGCTTAGCCATGCCCGGGACAGGGGGCGGAAAACTGTTTTTT
>NA|TRBJ2-1|TRBV7-7|TRBD2
CASSLGSGGAGSEQFF
TGTGCCAGCAGCTTAGGGAGCGGGGGGGCAGGAAGTGAGCAGTTCTTC
>NA|TRBJ1-3|TRBV5-1|NA
CASSLEQGKNTIYF
TGCGCCAGCAGCTTGGAACAGGGTAAAAACACCATATATTTT
>NA|TRBJ2-7|TRBV9|NA
CASSLADNEQYF
TGTGCCAGCAGCCTTGCGGACAACGAGCAGTACTTC
>once|TRBJ1-5|TRBV6-5|NA
CASNDSGAFRQPQHF
TGTGCCAGCAATGACTCAGGGGCCTTCAGACAGCCCCAGCATTTT
>NA|TRBJ2-1|TRBV7-9|TRBD1
CASSDGTVYNEQFF
TGTGCCAGCAGCGACGGGACAGTTTACAATGAGCAGTTCTTC
>NA|TRBJ2-7|TRBV9|TRBD1
CASSVRDRGFDEQYF
TGTGCCAGCAGCGTCCGGGACAGGGGATTCGACGAGCAGTACTTC
>once|TRBJ2-7|TRBV18|TRBD1
CASSPGQGNVNEQYF
TGTGCCAGCTCACCAGGACAGGGGAATGTCAACGAGCAGTACTTC
>NA|TRBJ2-7|TRBV7-9|TRBD2
CASNLLLAGGSEQYF
TGTGCCAGCAACCTCTTACTAGCGGGAGGATCTGAGCAGTACTTC
>NA|TRBJ2-1|TRBV18|TRBD2
CASSPASGGQWEQFF
TGTGCCAGCTCACCTGCTAGCGGGGGCCAGTGGGAGCAGTTCTTC
>NA|TRBJ1-1|TRBV10-3|TRBD1
CAIAAGQGATEAFF
TGTGCCATCGCGGCGGGTCAGGGGGCGACTGAAGCTTTCTTT
>NA|TRBJ2-7|TRBV4-2|NA
CASSQLRGSDYEQYF
TGTGCCAGCAGCCAACTTCGGGGGAGCGACTACGAGCAGTACTTC
>NA|TRBJ1-1|TRBV24-1|NA
CATSDERSTEAFF
TGTGCCACCAGTGATGAGAGAAGCACTGAAGCTTTCTTT
>NA|TRBJ2-4|TRBV4-3|NA
CASSQGTGSKNIQYF
TGCGCCAGCAGCCAAGGGACGGGGAGCAAAAACATTCAGTACTTC
>NA|TRBJ1-1|TRBV4-3|TRBD1
CASSQRTGSTEAFF
TGCGCCAGCAGCCAGAGGACAGGCTCCACTGAAGCTTTCTTT
>NA|TRBJ2-3|TRBV7-3|NA
CASSLTIAERDTQYF
TGTGCCAGCAGCTTAACGATAGCAGAACGGGATACGCAGTATTTT
>NA|TRBJ2-2|TRBV7-2|NA
CASSFGLGNTGELFF
TGTGCCAGCAGCTTCGGGTTAGGGAACACCGGGGAGCTGTTTTTT